A single sample gave rise to the 2 T cell receptor beta chains below, sequenced in a study of CD8 T cells in cerebrospinal fluid in Alzheimer's disease. TCRdb reanalyzed the 10x single-cell sequencing reads and collapses them to one entry per CDR3 protein, without DNA. This repertoire includes about 1,600 distinct CDR3 sequences. Sequenced sample: cerebrospinal fluid. The receptors were sampled from a human donor with mild cognitive impairment.

In terms of frequency, this clonotype is medium-sized. V is TRBV28 and J is TRBJ2-1; the D gene TCRdb calls, TRBD2, cannot be checked with no DNA. The germline V gene encodes CDR1 MDHEN and CDR2 SYDVKM. CDR3 size: 15 residues. The CDR3 loop reads CASSLGLAGDNEQFF.

Considering frequency, this clonotype is medium-sized. The chain has TRBV6-6 and TRBJ2-7; the TCRdb D gene call, TRBD2, has no DNA to confirm it. The germline gives CDR1 MNHNY, CDR2 SVGAGI (reference sequence). The CDR3 sequence is 14 residues long. CDR3 in amino acids: CASSYPERKYEQYF.